This T cell receptor beta chain derives from a study of T cells expressing NK-cell markers. Germline lookup yields CDR1 SGHRS and CDR2 YFSETQ. CDR3 length equals 15 residues. From the 5' RACE reads, TCRdb lists one entry per CDR3 protein and no DNA. Listed are 200,000 to 300,000 distinct CDR3 sequences; 0.39% falls within the top ten. This chain uses TRBV5-1 with TRBJ2-7. Material for sequencing was blood T cells: a sorted CD56 or NKG2C T cell subset, CD4+ or CD8+ T cells, or bulk PBMC T cells (not recorded which). This clonotype originated in a man between 18 and 29 years old in good health. CDR3: CASSPGQLGSYEQYF.